The 29 T cell receptor beta chains presented below share a single source sample, sequenced in a study of blood T cell repertoires in COVID-19. Assay: immunoSEQ multiplex PCR; the TCRdb copy retains only in-frame clones and omits some. The table lists around 230,000 clones, roughly 80% of them singletons. Specimen: peripheral blood. All receptors derive from an elderly woman with acute or convalescent COVID-19.

V and J are TRBV6-6 and TRBJ1-5; 10 nucleotides match TRBD1. With 6 bases clipped from V and 2 bases from J, the junction kept 1 base outside the gene matches. The CDR3 covers 14 residues. Germline CDR1 and CDR2: MNHNY and SVGAGI (reference sequence). The CDR3 region has the DNA TGTGCCAGCAGCGGACAGGGGGGCAATCAGCCCCAGCATTTT. Its protein is CASSGQGGNQPQHF.

CDR3 sequence reads: CATSERGGAYAPDTQYF. CDR3 in DNA: TGTGCCACCAGCGAGCGGGGGGGGGCCTATGCCCCGGATACGCAGTATTTT. This chain links TRBV15 with TRBJ2-3; TRBD2 matches 10 bases. The CDR3 sequence is 17 residues long. The V gene's germline CDR1 is LNHNV and CDR2 YYDKDF (reference sequence). Trimming at V came to 5 bases and at J to 6 bases, leaving 14 bases not matched to a gene. Using reference TRBV15 and TRBJ2-3 for the parts outside the CDR3, the full variable domain is DAMVIQNPRYQVTQFGKPVTLSCSQTLNHNVMYWYQQKSSQAPKLLFHYYDKDFNNEADTPDNFQSRRPNTSFCFLDIRSPGLGDTAMYLCATSERGGAYAPDTQYFGPGTRLTVL.

The chain couples TRBV4-1 to TRBJ1-1; 7 bases fit TRBD1. V lost 0 bases, J lost 0 bases, and 19 bases stayed unmatched. The germline V gene has CDR1 MGHRA and CDR2 YSYEKL. The CDR3 covers 21 residues. The CDR3, as DNA: TGCGCCAGCAGCCAAGATCCCCCTTTCGACAGGGCATACAGTATGAACACTGAAGCTTTCTTT. Translation: CASSQDPPFDRAYSMNTEAFF.

The rearrangement links TRBV6-1 to TRBJ1-5; D remains unclear. CDR3 length: 13 amino acids. Germline loops: CDR1 MNHNS, CDR2 SASEGT. Trimming stripped 2 bases from V and 1 base from J, with 3 bases between. CDR3 region: CASSEQSNQPQHF. The CDR3, as DNA: TGTGCCAGCAGTGAACAGAGCAATCAGCCCCAGCATTTT.

The chain employs TRBV18 and TRBJ1-5, with a possible D match to TRBD1 (6 bases). Germline CDR1 is KGHSH and CDR2 is LQKENI. Trimming shortened V by 4 bases and J by 5 bases, and 12 bases separated the two germline ends. The CDR3 is 14 amino acids. CDR3 sequence: CASSLGQGHQPQHF. CDR3 nucleotide sequence: TGTGCCAGCTCACTAGGGCAGGGGCATCAGCCCCAGCATTTT.

The chain links TRBV4-1 to TRBJ2-5; tentative D call: TRBD1 (5 bases). The CDR3 runs 15 residues. V gave up 3 bases and J gave up 0 bases, with 11 bases separating them. The germline V gene has CDR1 MGHRA and CDR2 YSYEKL. As DNA, the CDR3 is TGCGCCAGCAGCCATGTGGGGCAGCACCAAGAGACCCAGTACTTC. It codes for CASSHVGQHQETQYF.

This clone was observed a few times. J is TRBJ1-6 and V is TRBV3-1 (or the pseudogene TRBV3-2); no firm D call. The CDR3 sequence is 14 residues long. Deletions cut 2 bases from V and 9 bases from J, with 11 bases between. CDR1 LGHDT and CDR2 YNNKEL come from the germline V gene (reference sequence). The chain's CDR3 is CASSQSSSGSPLHF. The CDR3 DNA reads TGTGCCAGCAGCCAATCGTCGTCGGGTTCACCCCTCCACTTT.

V gene TRBV11-3 combines with J gene TRBJ2-1; 10 bases agree with TRBD2. The junction had 5 bases not matched to a gene; V was cut back by 5 bases and J by 1 base. The germline gives CDR1 SGHNT, CDR2 YENEEA. The CDR3 totals 16 residues. The CDR3 reads CASSQSGGVSYNEQFF. The CDR3 DNA reads as TGTGCCAGCAGCCAGAGCGGGGGGGTGTCCTACAATGAGCAGTTCTTC.

V is TRBV11-2 and J is TRBJ2-5; 10 nucleotides match TRBD1. The CDR3 extends over 16 amino acids. From germline, CDR1 is SGHAT and CDR2 FQNNGV. Losses at the gene ends were 5 bases for V and 2 bases for J; bases not matched to a gene: 8. The CDR3: CASSLGQGEPQETQYF. Written as DNA, the CDR3 is TGTGCCAGCAGCCTAGGACAGGGGGAACCTCAAGAGACCCAGTACTTC.

The chain recombines TRBV6-5 with TRBJ1-3; no clear D. V was clipped by 5 bases and J by 2 bases, with 13 bases between them. This CDR3 is built from 15 residues. Germline V gene lookup returns CDR1 MNHEY and CDR2 SVGAGI. This CDR3 reads CASSIGLRTGNTIYF. The CDR3 nucleotides are TGTGCCAGCAGTATAGGACTGAGGACTGGAAACACCATATATTTT.

The chain recombines TRBV6-6 with TRBJ1-6, with 7 bases that match TRBD1. Germline lookup yields CDR1 MNHNY and CDR2 SVGAGI (reference sequence). V lost 7 bases and J lost 0; bases outside the gene matches: 6. CDR3 length: 16 amino acids. The DNA for the CDR3 is TGTGCCAGCAAACTGACAGGGAGCTCCTATAATTCACCCCTCCACTTT. It is translated as CASKLTGSSYNSPLHF.

The genes are TRBV3-1 (or the pseudogene TRBV3-2) and TRBJ2-3; tentatively, D is TRBD2 (5 bases). V lost 3 bases to trimming and J lost 1 base, with 14 bases between them. The CDR3 sequence is 16 residues long. CDR1 LGHDT and CDR2 YNNKEL come from the germline V gene (reference sequence). CDR3 sequence reads: CASSQERGWGTDTQYF. DNA for the CDR3: TGTGCCAGCAGCCAGGAAAGAGGGTGGGGCACAGATACGCAGTATTTT.

The chain is built from TRBV18 and TRBJ1-1, with 9 bases lining up with TRBD1. The germline CDR1 and CDR2 sequences are KGHSH and LQKENI. The CDR3 loop spans 14 amino acids. Losses at the gene ends were 6 bases for V and 3 bases for J; bases not matched to a gene: 5. The CDR3: CASSATGGDTEAFF. The CDR3 DNA reads TGTGCCAGCTCTGCGACAGGGGGGGACACTGAAGCTTTCTTT.

The gene calls are TRBV6-5 and TRBJ1-1, with D maybe TRBD1 (6 bases). This CDR3 region has 15 residues. Trimming stripped 6 bases from V and 5 bases from J, with 19 bases between. Germline V gene data show CDR1 as MNHEY and CDR2 as SVGAGI. The CDR3 DNA is TGTGCCAGCAGGTCCCCGGGGGGTCAGGGGACTGAAGCTTTCTTT. This encodes CASRSPGGQGTEAFF.

The rearrangement links TRBV18 to TRBJ2-7, with 11 bases that match TRBD1. There are 13 residues in the CDR3. Germline CDR1 and CDR2: KGHSH and LQKENI. The V gene end was trimmed by 4 bases and the J gene end by 7 bases; junction bases not matched to a gene: 3. The CDR3 coding sequence is TGTGCCAGCTCACAGGACAGGGGGCAGGAGCAGTACTTC. This sequence encodes CASSQDRGQEQYF.

This clone was seen once. The gene calls are TRBV5-6 and TRBJ1-1; no firm D call. CDR1 SGHDT and CDR2 YYEEEE come from the germline V gene. Trimming took off 1 base at V and 1 base at J, with 11 bases between the two ends. This CDR3 is 15 amino acids long. CDR3 coding DNA: TGTGCCAGCAGCTTGCTCGGCCGGGAGAACACTGAAGCTTTCTTT. This gives the protein CASSLLGRENTEAFF. Filled out from reference TRBV5-6 and TRBJ1-1, the complete variable domain reads DAGVTQSPTHLIKTRGQQVTLRCSPKSGHDTVSWYQQALGQGPQFIFQYYEEEERQRGNFPDRFSGHQFPNYSSELNVNALLLGDSALYLCASSLLGRENTEAFFGQGTRLTVV.

This chain links TRBV7-3 with TRBJ2-6; D uncertain. V was shortened by 5 bases and J by 3 bases, with 8 bases between the two germline ends. The length of the CDR3 is 14 residues. The germline gives CDR1 SGHTA, CDR2 FQGTGA. The CDR3 protein is CASSNSGGANVLTF. For the CDR3, the DNA is TGTGCCAGCAGCAACAGTGGTGGGGCCAACGTCCTGACTTTC.

The chain combines TRBV5-1 with TRBJ2-1; D perhaps matches TRBD2 (6 bases). This CDR3 region has 13 residues. The ends were cut back, 3 bases at V and 8 bases at J, with 12 bases in the middle. CDR1 and CDR2 (germline): SGHRS, YFSETQ. CDR3 in amino acids: CASSSLSGDEQFF. CDR3 DNA sequence: TGCGCCAGCAGCTCTCTTAGCGGCGATGAGCAGTTCTTC.

The J gene is TRBJ1-1, the V gene TRBV6-5; D gene unclear. CDR3 length: 13 residues. V was trimmed by 6 bases and J by 6 bases, leaving 14 bases between them. Germline-derived CDR1 and CDR2 are MNHEY and SVGAGI. CDR3 DNA: TGTGCCAGCAGCTTCCTACGGGGTGCTGAAGCTTTCTTT. This codes for CASSFLRGAEAFF.

Only one count was recorded for this clone. This chain uses TRBV28 with TRBJ1-2; TRBD1 might be the D (5 bases). The V gene lost 7 bases and the J gene lost 3 bases, with 15 bases spanning the gap. Germline CDR1 reads MDHEN; CDR2 reads SYDVKM. The CDR3 has 14 residues. The CDR3 loop is CASNIPGGYYGYTF. The CDR3 DNA is TGTGCCAGCAACATCCCCGGGGGGTACTATGGCTACACCTTC.

The chain couples TRBV5-5 to TRBJ1-1, with TRBD1 matching 9 bases. Germline lookup yields CDR1 SGHKS and CDR2 YYEKEE (reference sequence). V lost 4 bases, J lost 5 bases, and 9 bases stayed unmatched. The CDR3 loop spans 15 amino acids. The CDR3 region is CASSATGTGRTEAFF. CDR3 sequence (DNA): TGTGCCAGCAGCGCGACCGGGACAGGGCGGACTGAAGCTTTCTTT.

This clone is a singleton in its sample. V usage is TRBV2 and J usage is TRBJ2-5; 9 bases fit TRBD1. With V trimmed by 6 bases and J by 5 bases, 10 bases remained unmatched. In germline, CDR1 is SNHLY, CDR2 FYNNEI. There are 15 residues in the CDR3. The chain's CDR3 is CASSLGQGMWETQYF. CDR3 nucleotide sequence: TGTGCCAGCAGCCTCGGACAGGGGATGTGGGAGACCCAGTACTTC. The full variable domain, in which reference TRBV2 and TRBJ2-5 provide the parts outside the CDR3, is EPEVTQTPSHQVTQMGQEVILRCVPISNHLYFYWYRQILGQKVEFLVSFYNNEISEKSEIFDDQFSVERPDGSNFTLKIRSTKLEDSAMYFCASSLGQGMWETQYFGPGTRLLVL.

The V call is TRBV4-1, the J call TRBJ2-7; TRBD1 matches at 7 bases. The CDR3 spans 15 residues. J lost 2 bases, V lost 1 base, and 5 bases had no gene match. Germline CDR1 and CDR2: MGHRA and YSYEKL. The DNA of the CDR3 is TGCGCCAGCAGCCAAGTGGGGGACAGAACCTACGAGCAGTACTTC. The encoded protein is CASSQVGDRTYEQYF.

The chain carries TRBV5-4 and TRBJ2-2, with 7 bases aligning to TRBD2. The V segment lost 4 bases and the J segment 5 bases; nucleotides outside the gene matches: 5. In germline, CDR1 is SGHNT, CDR2 YYREEE (reference sequence). The CDR3 spans 14 residues. The CDR3 region is CASSPLGGTGELFF. The CDR3 DNA is TGTGCCAGCAGCCCCCTGGGGGGGACCGGGGAGCTGTTTTTT. Full variable domain (remainder filled in from reference TRBV5-4 and TRBJ2-2): ETGVTQSPTHLIKTRGQQVTLRCSSQSGHNTVSWYQQALGQGPQFIFQYYREEENGRGNFPPRFSGLQFPNYSSELNVNALELDDSALYLCASSPLGGTGELFFGEGSRLTVL.

V gene TRBV7-2 combines with J gene TRBJ2-7; no reliable D call. The CDR3 is 14 amino acids. In germline, CDR1 is SGHTA, CDR2 FQGNSA. V lost 2 bases and J 3 bases, leaving 11 bases between the germline ends. This CDR3 reads CASSLRAQLYEQYF. CDR3 nucleotides: TGTGCCAGCAGCTTAAGAGCGCAACTCTACGAGCAGTACTTC.

The chain joins TRBV21-1 to TRBJ2-7; no DNA check was done on the table's D call, TRBD1. TRBV21-1 is a pseudogene locus. This CDR3 spans 15 amino acids. The CDR3 DNA sequence: TGTGCCAGCAGCAACCGATTTCGCAGCTCCTACGAGCAGTACTTC. Its translation: CASSNRFRSSYEQYF.

V gene TRBV7-6 combines with J gene TRBJ2-7; D is ambiguous. The V and J ends lost 2 bases and 4 bases respectively, with 15 bases between them. The germline V gene encodes CDR1 SGHVS and CDR2 FNYEAQ. This CDR3 has 15 residues. CDR3 coding DNA: TGTGCCAGCAGCTTAAGCAGGCCCGGTGGTTACGAGCAGTACTTC. Its protein is CASSLSRPGGYEQYF. The entire variable domain, with the rest obtained from reference TRBV7-6 and TRBJ2-7, is as follows: GAGVSQSPRYKVTKRGQDVALRCDPISGHVSLYWYRQALGQGPEFLTYFNYEAQQDKSGLPNDRFSAERPEGSISTLTIQRTEQRDSAMYRCASSLSRPGGYEQYFGPGTRLTVT.

The chain recombines TRBV19 with TRBJ1-6; 11 positions agree with TRBD1. After removal of 8 bases from V and 6 bases from J, the junction contained 3 bases not matched to a gene. The CDR3 loop spans 14 amino acids. CDR1 is LNHDA and CDR2 is SQIVND in the germline V gene (reference sequence). In nucleotides, the CDR3 is TGTGCCAGTGCCGGGACAGGGGGTAATTCACCCCTCCACTTT. Encoded protein: CASAGTGGNSPLHF.

The chain carries TRBV12-3 or TRBV12-4 and TRBJ1-4; 7 bases align to TRBD1. The CDR3 extends over 13 amino acids. The J segment lost 5 bases and the V segment lost 5 bases, leaving 2 bases of the junction unmatched. CDR3 protein: CASSQTGNEKLFF. The DNA of the CDR3 is TGTGCCAGCAGTCAGACAGGGAATGAAAAACTGTTTTTT.